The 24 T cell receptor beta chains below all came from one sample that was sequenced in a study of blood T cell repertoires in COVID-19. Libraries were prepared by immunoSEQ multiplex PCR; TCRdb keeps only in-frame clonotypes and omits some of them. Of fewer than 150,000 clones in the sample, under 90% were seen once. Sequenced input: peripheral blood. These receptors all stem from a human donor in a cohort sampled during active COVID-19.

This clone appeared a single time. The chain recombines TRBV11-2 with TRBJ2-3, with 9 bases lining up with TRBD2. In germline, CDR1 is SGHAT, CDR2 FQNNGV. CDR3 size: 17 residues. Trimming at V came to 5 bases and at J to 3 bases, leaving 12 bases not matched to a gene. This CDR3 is CASSLVGAGGRTDTQYF. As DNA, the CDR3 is TGTGCCAGCAGCCTAGTCGGAGCGGGGGGAAGGACAGATACGCAGTATTTT.

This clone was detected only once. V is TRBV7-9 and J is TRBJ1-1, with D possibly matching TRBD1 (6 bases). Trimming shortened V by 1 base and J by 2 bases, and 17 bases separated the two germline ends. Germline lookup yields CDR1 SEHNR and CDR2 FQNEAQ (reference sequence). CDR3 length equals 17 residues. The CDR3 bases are TGTGCCAGCAGCTTAGTTAGGGGGACCCTCGCCAACACTGAAGCTTTCTTT. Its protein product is CASSLVRGTLANTEAFF.

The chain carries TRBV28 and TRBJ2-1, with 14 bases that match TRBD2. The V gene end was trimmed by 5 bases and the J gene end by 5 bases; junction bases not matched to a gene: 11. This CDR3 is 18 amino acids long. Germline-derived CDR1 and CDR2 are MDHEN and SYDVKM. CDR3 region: CASSPGTSGGPLHNEQFF. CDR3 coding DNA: TGTGCCAGCAGTCCCGGGACTAGCGGGGGACCCTTACACAATGAGCAGTTCTTC.

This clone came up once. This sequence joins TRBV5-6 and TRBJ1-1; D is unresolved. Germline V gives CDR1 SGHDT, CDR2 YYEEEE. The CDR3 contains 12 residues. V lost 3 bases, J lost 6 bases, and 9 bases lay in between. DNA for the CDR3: TGTGCCAGCAGCTCGGGGTGGGCTGAAGCTTTCTTT. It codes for CASSSGWAEAFF.

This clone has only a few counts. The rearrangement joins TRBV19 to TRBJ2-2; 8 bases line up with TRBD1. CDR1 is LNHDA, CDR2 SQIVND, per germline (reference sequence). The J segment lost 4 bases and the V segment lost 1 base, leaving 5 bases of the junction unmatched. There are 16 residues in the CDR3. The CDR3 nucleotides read TGTGCCAGTAGTATAGGTCAGGGGGCGATCACCGGGGAGCTGTTTTTT. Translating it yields CASSIGQGAITGELFF.

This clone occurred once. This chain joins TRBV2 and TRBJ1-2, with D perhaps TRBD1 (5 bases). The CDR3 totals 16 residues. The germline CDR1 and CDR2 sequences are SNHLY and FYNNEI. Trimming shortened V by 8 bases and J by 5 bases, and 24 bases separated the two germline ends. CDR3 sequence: CASYGPSTEPMYGYTF. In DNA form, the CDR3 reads TGTGCCAGCTACGGCCCGTCGACAGAACCGATGTATGGCTACACCTTC.

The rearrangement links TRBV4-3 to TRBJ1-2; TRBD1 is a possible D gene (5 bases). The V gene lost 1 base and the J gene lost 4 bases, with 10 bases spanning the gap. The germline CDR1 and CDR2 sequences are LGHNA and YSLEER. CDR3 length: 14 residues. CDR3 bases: TGCGCCAGCAGCCAAGGCCCAGGGATCTATGGCTACACCTTC. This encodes CASSQGPGIYGYTF.

The CDR3 region has the DNA TGTGCCAGTAGTATTTTCTCCTCGAACACCGGGGAGCTGTTTTTT. As protein: CASSIFSSNTGELFF. The rearrangement joins TRBV19 to TRBJ2-2; D call uncertain. Germline V CDR1 and CDR2: LNHDA, SQIVND (reference sequence). The CDR3 is 15 amino acids. Trimming stripped 3 bases from V and 0 bases from J, with 8 bases between.

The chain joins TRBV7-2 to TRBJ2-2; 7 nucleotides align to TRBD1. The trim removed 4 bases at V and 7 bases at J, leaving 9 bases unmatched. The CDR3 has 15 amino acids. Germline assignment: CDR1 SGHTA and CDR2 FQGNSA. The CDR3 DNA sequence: TGTGCCAGCAGCTCGACAGGGACCAGGGTCGGGGAGCTGTTTTTT. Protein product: CASSSTGTRVGELFF.

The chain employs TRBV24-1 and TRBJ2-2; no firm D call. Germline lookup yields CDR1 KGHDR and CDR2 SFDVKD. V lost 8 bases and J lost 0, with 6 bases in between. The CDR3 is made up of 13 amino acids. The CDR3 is CATNTPNTGELFF. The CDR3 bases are TGTGCCACCAACACCCCGAACACCGGGGAGCTGTTTTTT.

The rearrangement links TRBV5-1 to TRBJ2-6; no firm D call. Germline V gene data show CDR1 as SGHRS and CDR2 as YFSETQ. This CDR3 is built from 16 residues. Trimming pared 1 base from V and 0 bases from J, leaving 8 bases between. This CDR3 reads CASSLTVPSGANVLTF. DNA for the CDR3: TGCGCCAGCAGCTTGACAGTCCCCTCTGGGGCCAACGTCCTGACTTTC.

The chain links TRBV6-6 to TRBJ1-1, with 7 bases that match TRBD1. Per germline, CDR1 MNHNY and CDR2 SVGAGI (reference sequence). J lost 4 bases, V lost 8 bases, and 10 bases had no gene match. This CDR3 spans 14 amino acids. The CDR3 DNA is TGTGCCAGCCGCCCAGGGGGTGGAGGCACTGAAGCTTTCTTT. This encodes CASRPGGGGTEAFF.

DNA of the CDR3: TGTGCCAGTGGTTCCGTGAGGGGGCACAATGAGCAGTTCTTC. Protein product: CASGSVRGHNEQFF. The chain recombines TRBV7-2 with TRBJ2-1; 7 nucleotides line up with TRBD1. Germline assignment: CDR1 SGHTA and CDR2 FQGNSA. The V gene end was trimmed by 9 bases and the J gene end by 5 bases; junction bases not matched to a gene: 10. The CDR3 runs 14 residues.

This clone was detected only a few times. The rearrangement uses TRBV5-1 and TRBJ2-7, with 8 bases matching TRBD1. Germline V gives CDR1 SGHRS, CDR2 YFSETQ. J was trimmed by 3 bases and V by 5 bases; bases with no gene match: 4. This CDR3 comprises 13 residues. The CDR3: CASRVGQDYEQYF. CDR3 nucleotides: TGCGCCAGCAGGGTGGGACAGGACTACGAGCAGTACTTC. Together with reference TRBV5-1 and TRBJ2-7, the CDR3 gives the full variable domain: KAGVTQTPRYLIKTRGQQVTLSCSPISGHRSVSWYQQTPGQGLQFLFEYFSETQRNKGNFPGRFSGRQFSNSRSEMNVSTLELGDSALYLCASRVGQDYEQYFGPGTRLTVT.

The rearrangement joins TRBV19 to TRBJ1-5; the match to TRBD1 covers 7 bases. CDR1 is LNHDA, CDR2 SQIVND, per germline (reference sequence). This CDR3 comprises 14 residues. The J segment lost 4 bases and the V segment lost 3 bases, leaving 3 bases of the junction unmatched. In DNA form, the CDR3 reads TGTGCCAGTAGTATCCAACAGGGGAATCAGCCCCAGCATTTT. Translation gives CASSIQQGNQPQHF. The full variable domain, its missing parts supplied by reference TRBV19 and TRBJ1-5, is DGGITQSPKYLFRKEGQNVTLSCEQNLNHDAMYWYRQDPGQGLRLIYYSQIVNDFQKGDIAEGYSVSREKKESFPLTVTSAQKNPTAFYLCASSIQQGNQPQHFGDGTRLSIL.

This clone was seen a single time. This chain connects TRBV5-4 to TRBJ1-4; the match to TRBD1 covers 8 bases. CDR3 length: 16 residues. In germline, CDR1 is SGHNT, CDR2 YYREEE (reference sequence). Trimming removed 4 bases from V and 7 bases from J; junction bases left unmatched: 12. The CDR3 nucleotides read TGTGCCAGCAGCCGAGGGACAGGCCAGAAGATTGAAAAACTGTTTTTT. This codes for CASSRGTGQKIEKLFF.

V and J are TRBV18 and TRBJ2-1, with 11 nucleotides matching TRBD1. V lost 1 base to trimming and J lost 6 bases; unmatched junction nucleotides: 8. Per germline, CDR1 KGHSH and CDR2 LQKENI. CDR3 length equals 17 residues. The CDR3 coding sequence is TGTGCCAGCTCACCACAAATTGGGACAGGGGGTGTCAATGAGCAGTTCTTC. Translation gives CASSPQIGTGGVNEQFF.

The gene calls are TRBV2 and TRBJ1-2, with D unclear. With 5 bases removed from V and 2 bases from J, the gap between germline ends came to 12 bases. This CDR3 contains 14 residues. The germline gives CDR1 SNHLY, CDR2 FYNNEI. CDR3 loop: CASSRPGGNYGYTF. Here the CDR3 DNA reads TGTGCCAGCAGTCGTCCGGGAGGAAACTATGGCTACACCTTC. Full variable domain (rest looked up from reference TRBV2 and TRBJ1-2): EPEVTQTPSHQVTQMGQEVILRCVPISNHLYFYWYRQILGQKVEFLVSFYNNEISEKSEIFDDQFSVERPDGSNFTLKIRSTKLEDSAMYFCASSRPGGNYGYTFGSGTRLTVV.

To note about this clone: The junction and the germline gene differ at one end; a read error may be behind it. CDR3 nucleotides: TGTGCTAGCAGCTTAAAGCTTTCCTCGAACACCGGGGAGCTGTTTTTT. As protein: CASSLKLSSNTGELFF. The chain combines TRBV7-7 with TRBJ2-2; D ambiguous. This CDR3 has 16 amino acids. Germline CDR1 reads SSHAT; CDR2 reads FNYEAQ (reference sequence). Full variable domain (remainder filled in from reference TRBV7-7 and TRBJ2-2): GAGVSQSPRYKVTKRGQDVTLRCDPISSHATLYWYQQALGQGPEFLTYFNYEAQPDKSGLPSDRFSAERPEGSISTLTIQRTEQRDSAMYRCASSLKLSSNTGELFFGEGSRLTVL.

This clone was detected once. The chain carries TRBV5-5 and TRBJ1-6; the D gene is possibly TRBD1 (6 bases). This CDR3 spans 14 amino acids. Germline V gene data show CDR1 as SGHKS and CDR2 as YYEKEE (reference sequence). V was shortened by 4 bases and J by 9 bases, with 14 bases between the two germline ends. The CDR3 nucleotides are TGTGCCAGCAGCGCGGAAGGACAGCTTTCACCCCTCCACTTT. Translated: CASSAEGQLSPLHF.

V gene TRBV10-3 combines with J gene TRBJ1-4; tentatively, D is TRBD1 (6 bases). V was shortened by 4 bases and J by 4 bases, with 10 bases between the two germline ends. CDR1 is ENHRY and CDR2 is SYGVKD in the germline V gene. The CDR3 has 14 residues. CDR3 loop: CAISGQAGNEKLFF. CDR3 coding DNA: TGTGCCATCAGTGGACAGGCCGGTAATGAAAAACTGTTTTTT.

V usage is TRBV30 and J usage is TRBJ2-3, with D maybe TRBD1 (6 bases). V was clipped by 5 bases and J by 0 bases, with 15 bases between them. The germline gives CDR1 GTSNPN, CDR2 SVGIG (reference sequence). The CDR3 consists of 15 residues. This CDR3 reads CAWGQKNPSTDTQYF. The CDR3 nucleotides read TGTGCCTGGGGACAGAAAAATCCTAGCACAGATACGCAGTATTTT.

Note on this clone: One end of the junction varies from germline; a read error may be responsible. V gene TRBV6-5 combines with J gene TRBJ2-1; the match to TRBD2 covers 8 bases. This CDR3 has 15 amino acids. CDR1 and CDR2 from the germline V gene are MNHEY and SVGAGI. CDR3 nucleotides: TGTGTCAGCAGCGGGTCTAGTAGCGGGGTCTATGAGCAGTTCTTC. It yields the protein CVSSGSSSGVYEQFF.

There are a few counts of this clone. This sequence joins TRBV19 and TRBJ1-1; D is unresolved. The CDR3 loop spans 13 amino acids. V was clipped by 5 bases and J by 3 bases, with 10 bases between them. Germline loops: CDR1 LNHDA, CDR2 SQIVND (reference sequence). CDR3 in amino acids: CASSQKRDTEAFF. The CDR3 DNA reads TGTGCCAGTAGTCAAAAACGGGACACTGAAGCTTTCTTT. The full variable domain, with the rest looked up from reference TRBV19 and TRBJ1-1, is DGGITQSPKYLFRKEGQNVTLSCEQNLNHDAMYWYRQDPGQGLRLIYYSQIVNDFQKGDIAEGYSVSREKKESFPLTVTSAQKNPTAFYLCASSQKRDTEAFFGQGTRLTVV.